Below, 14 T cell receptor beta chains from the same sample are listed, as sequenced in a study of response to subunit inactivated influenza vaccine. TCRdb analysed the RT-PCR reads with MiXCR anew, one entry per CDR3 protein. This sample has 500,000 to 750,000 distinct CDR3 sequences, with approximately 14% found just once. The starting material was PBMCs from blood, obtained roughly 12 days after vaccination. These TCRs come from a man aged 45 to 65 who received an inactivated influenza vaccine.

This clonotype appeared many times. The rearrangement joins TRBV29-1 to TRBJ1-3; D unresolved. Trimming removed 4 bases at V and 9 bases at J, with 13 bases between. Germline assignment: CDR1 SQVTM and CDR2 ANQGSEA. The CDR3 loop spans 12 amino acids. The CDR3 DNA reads TGCAGCGTTGGGTATACCTCGGGCACCATATATTTT. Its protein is CSVGYTSGTIYF.

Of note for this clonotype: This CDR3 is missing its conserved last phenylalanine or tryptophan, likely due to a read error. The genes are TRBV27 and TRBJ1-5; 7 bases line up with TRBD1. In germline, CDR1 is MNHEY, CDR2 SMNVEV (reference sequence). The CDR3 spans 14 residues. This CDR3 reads CASSLIGGNQPQHS. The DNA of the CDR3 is TGTGCCAGCAGTTTGATAGGGGGCAACCAGCCCCAGCATTCT.

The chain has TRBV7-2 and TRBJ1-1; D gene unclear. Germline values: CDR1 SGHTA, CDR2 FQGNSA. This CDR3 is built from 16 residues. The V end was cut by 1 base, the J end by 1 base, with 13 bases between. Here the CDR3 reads CASSLGVGRANTEAFF. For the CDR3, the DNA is TGTGCCAGCAGCTTAGGGGTGGGAAGGGCGAACACTGAAGCTTTCTTT.

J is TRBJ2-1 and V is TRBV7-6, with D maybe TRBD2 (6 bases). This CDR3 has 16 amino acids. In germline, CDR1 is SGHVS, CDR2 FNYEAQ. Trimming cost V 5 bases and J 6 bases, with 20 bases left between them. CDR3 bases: TGTGCCAGCAGCCCAGCGCGGGGCTCCGGGGGCAATGAGCAGTTCTTC. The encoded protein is CASSPARGSGGNEQFF.

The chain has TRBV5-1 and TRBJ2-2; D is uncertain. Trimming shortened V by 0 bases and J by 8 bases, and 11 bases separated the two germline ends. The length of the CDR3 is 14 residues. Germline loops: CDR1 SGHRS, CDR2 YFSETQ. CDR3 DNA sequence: TGCGCCAGCAGCTTGGCCTCAAACTCTGGGGAGCTGTTTTTT. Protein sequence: CASSLASNSGELFF. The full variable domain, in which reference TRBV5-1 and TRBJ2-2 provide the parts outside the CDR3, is KAGVTQTPRYLIKTRGQQVTLSCSPISGHRSVSWYQQTPGQGLQFLFEYFSETQRNKGNFPGRFSGRQFSNSRSEMNVSTLELGDSALYLCASSLASNSGELFFGEGSRLTVL.

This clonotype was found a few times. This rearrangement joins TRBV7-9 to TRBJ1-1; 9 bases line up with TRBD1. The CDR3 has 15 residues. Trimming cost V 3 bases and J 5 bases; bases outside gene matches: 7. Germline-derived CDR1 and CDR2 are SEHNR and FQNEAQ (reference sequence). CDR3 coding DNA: TGTGCCAGCAGCTTGGTAGGACAGGGGAGGACTGAAGCTTTCTTT. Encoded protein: CASSLVGQGRTEAFF. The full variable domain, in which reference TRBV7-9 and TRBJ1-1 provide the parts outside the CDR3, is DTGVSQNPRHKITKRGQNVTFRCDPISEHNRLYWYRQTLGQGPEFLTYFQNEAQLEKSRLLSDRFSAERPKGSFSTLEIQRTEQGDSAMYLCASSLVGQGRTEAFFGQGTRLTVV.

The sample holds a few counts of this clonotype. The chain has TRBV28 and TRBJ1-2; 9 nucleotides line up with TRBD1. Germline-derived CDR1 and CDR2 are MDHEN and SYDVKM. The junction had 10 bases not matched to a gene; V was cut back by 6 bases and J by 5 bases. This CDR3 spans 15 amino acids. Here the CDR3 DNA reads TGTGCCAGCAGCCGTACAGGACAGGGGACATATGGCTACACCTTC. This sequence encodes CASSRTGQGTYGYTF.

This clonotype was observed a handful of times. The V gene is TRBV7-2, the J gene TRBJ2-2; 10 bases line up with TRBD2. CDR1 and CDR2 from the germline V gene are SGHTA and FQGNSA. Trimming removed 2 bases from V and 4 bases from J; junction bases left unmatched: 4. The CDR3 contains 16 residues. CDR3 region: CASSLLAGAPTGELFF. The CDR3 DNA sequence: TGTGCCAGCAGCTTACTAGCGGGAGCCCCCACCGGGGAGCTGTTTTTT.

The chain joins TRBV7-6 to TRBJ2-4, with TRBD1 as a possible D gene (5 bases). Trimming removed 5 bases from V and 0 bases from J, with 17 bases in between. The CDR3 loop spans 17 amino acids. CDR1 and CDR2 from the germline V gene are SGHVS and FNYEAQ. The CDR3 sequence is CASSAQTGRLAKNIQYF. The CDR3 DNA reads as TGTGCCAGCAGCGCCCAAACAGGTCGTTTAGCCAAAAACATTCAGTACTTC.

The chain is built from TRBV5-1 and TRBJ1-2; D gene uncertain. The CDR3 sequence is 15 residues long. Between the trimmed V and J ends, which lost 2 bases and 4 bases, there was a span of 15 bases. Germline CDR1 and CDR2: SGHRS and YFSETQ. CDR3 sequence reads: CASSFQHPDRYGYTF. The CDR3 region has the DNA TGCGCCAGCAGCTTTCAGCACCCGGACCGCTATGGCTACACCTTC. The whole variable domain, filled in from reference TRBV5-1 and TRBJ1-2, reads KAGVTQTPRYLIKTRGQQVTLSCSPISGHRSVSWYQQTPGQGLQFLFEYFSETQRNKGNFPGRFSGRQFSNSRSEMNVSTLELGDSALYLCASSFQHPDRYGYTFGSGTRLTVV.

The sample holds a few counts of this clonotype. This CDR3 reads CSVETVGGDTQYF. The CDR3 DNA is TGCAGCGTGGAGACAGTTGGGGGGGATACGCAGTATTTT. The chain uses TRBV29-1 and TRBJ2-3; the D gene is possibly TRBD2 (6 bases). Germline lookup yields CDR1 SQVTM and CDR2 ANQGSEA. There are 13 residues in the CDR3. V was clipped by 6 bases and J by 6 bases, with 16 bases between them.

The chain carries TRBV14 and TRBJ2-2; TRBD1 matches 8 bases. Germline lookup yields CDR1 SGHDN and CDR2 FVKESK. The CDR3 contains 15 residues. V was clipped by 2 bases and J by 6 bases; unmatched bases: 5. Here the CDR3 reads CASSQLTQGAGELFF. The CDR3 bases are TGTGCCAGCAGCCAATTGACACAGGGGGCCGGGGAGCTGTTTTTT.

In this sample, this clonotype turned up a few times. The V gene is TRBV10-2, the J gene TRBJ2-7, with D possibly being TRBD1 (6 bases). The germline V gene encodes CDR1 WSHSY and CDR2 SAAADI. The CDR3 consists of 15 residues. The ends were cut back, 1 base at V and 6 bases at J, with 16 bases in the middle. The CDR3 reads CASSEFGQTKLEQYF. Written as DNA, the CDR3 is TGCGCCAGCAGTGAGTTCGGACAGACGAAGCTCGAGCAGTACTTC.

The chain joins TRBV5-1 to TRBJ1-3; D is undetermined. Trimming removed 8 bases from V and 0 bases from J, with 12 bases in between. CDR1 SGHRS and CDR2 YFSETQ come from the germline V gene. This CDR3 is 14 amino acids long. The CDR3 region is CASKDVSSGNTIYF. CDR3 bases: TGCGCCAGTAAGGACGTGAGCTCTGGAAACACCATATATTTT.